A single sample is the source of the 25 T cell receptor beta chains below, sequenced in a study of blood T cells in healthy people across ages. A second about 7 to 12 cycle PCR used barcoded and J-beta primers. TCRdb re-derived calls from the 5' RACE reads in MiXCR, one entry per CDR3 protein. The sample carries 1.5 million to 2 million distinct CDR3 sequences, just under 50% recorded once. Material: blood. The source is a woman in her forties in good health.

The rearrangement links TRBV12-3 or TRBV12-4 to TRBJ2-1; 7 bases fit TRBD1. Trimming cost V 8 bases and J 13 bases; bases outside gene matches: 20. The CDR3 length is 15 residues. The CDR3 bases are TGTGCCAGCGGTGCAAGGGGGACAGCCCAAGAGACCCAGTTCTTC. This encodes CASGARGTAQETQFF.

Comment on this clonotype: A much larger clonotype is one base distant, so this may be a read error. The chain joins TRBV20-1 to TRBJ2-3; D not certain. CDR3 size: 11 residues. CDR1 is DFQATT and CDR2 is SNEGSKA in the germline V gene (reference sequence). In DNA, the CDR3 is TGCAGCGGTGTGAATACAGATACGCAGTATTTT. As protein: CSGVNTDTQYF.

CDR3 amino acids: CASSQETGFGNTEAFF. In nucleotides, the CDR3 is TGCGCCAGCAGCCAAGAGACAGGTTTCGGGAACACTGAAGCTTTCTTT. The chain uses TRBV4-3 and TRBJ1-1, with D maybe TRBD1 (6 bases). Trimming stripped 0 bases from V and 1 base from J, with 12 bases between. CDR3 length: 16 residues. The germline V gene has CDR1 LGHNA and CDR2 YSLEER.

This chain links TRBV5-1 with TRBJ2-3; D may correspond to TRBD1 or TRBD2 (5 bases each). Per the germline V gene, CDR1 is SGHRS and CDR2 is YFSETQ. This CDR3 contains 14 residues. V was cut by 4 bases and J by 4 bases, with 13 bases left in between. CDR3 residues: CASSQFRGADTQYF. In DNA form, the CDR3 reads TGCGCCAGCAGCCAGTTCAGAGGGGCAGATACGCAGTATTTT.

A few counts support this clonotype. The chain combines TRBV7-2 with TRBJ2-5, with D tentatively TRBD1 or TRBD2 (6 bases each). V shed 10 bases and J shed 5 bases, with 14 bases lying between them. The CDR3 has 12 amino acids. Per the germline V gene, CDR1 is SGHTA and CDR2 is FQGNSA. The CDR3 here is CAKGGPGETQYF. DNA of the CDR3: TGTGCCAAAGGGGGGCCAGGGGAGACCCAGTACTTC.

This rearrangement joins TRBV6-2 or TRBV6-3 to TRBJ1-2; a weak D match, TRBD1 (5 bases). The germline V gene encodes CDR1 MNHEY and CDR2 SVGEGT. The CDR3 is 12 amino acids. V lost 8 bases to trimming and J lost 2 bases, with 9 bases between them. The DNA for the CDR3 is TGTGCCAGCCTTCAGGGAAACTATGGCTACACCTTC. Protein: CASLQGNYGYTF.

The gene calls are TRBV28 and TRBJ2-7; a weak D match, TRBD2 (6 bases). The length of the CDR3 is 15 residues. Germline V gene data show CDR1 as MDHEN and CDR2 as SYDVKM. Trimming took 6 bases from V and 6 from J, leaving 21 bases between them. The CDR3 is CASSPNMGGKGEQYF. DNA for the CDR3: TGTGCCAGCAGCCCTAACATGGGAGGTAAGGGCGAGCAGTACTTC.

This chain uses TRBV5-5 with TRBJ1-5; 8 bases align to TRBD1. The CDR3 covers 17 residues. The V gene's germline CDR1 is SGHKS and CDR2 YYEKEE (reference sequence). The ends lost 0 bases at V and 3 bases at J; junction bases unmatched: 8. The CDR3 here is CASSLVAVTGDNQPQHF. CDR3 bases: TGTGCCAGCAGCTTGGTGGCAGTGACAGGGGACAATCAGCCCCAGCATTTT.

This clonotype was seen only once. The CDR3: CASRSNRGSYNEQFF. The CDR3, as DNA: TGTGCCAGCAGGTCGAACAGGGGCTCCTACAATGAGCAGTTCTTC. The chain has TRBV6-5 and TRBJ2-1; the match to TRBD1 covers 7 bases. Trimming at V came to 6 bases and at J to 0 bases, leaving 5 bases not matched to a gene. CDR3 size: 15 residues. From germline, CDR1 is MNHEY and CDR2 SVGAGI.

The rearrangement links TRBV20-1 to TRBJ2-7; D remains unclear. Germline V CDR1 and CDR2: DFQATT, SNEGSKA (reference sequence). The length of the CDR3 is 12 residues. V lost 6 bases and J 3 bases, leaving 12 bases between the germline ends. The CDR3 protein is CSAPRPDYEQYF. The CDR3 bases are TGCAGTGCGCCACGGCCGGACTACGAGCAGTACTTC.

CDR3 sequence: CASSQDVTGSGAKNIQYF. The DNA for the CDR3 is TGCGCCAGCAGCCAAGACGTTACAGGGTCGGGGGCCAAAAACATTCAGTACTTC. The rearrangement uses TRBV4-3 and TRBJ2-4; a possible D gene is TRBD1 (6 bases). Looked up from germline, CDR1 is LGHNA and CDR2 is YSLEER. The CDR3 consists of 18 residues. V was clipped by 0 bases and J by 1 base, with 16 bases between them.

The V call is TRBV5-1, the J call TRBJ2-3; 7 positions match TRBD2. J was trimmed by 8 bases and V by 4 bases; bases with no gene match: 16. This CDR3 has 16 amino acids. CDR1 and CDR2 from the germline V gene are SGHRS and YFSETQ. The CDR3 region has the DNA TGCGCCAGCAGCCTAATGCCAGCGGGGAATCTAGGTACGCAGTATTTT. Its protein is CASSLMPAGNLGTQYF.

This clonotype turned up a few times. This chain links TRBV28 with TRBJ1-5, with 7 bases matching TRBD1. Looked up from germline, CDR1 is MDHEN and CDR2 is SYDVKM. V lost 7 bases, J lost 3 bases, and 12 bases stayed unmatched. The CDR3 length is 16 residues. DNA for the CDR3: TGTGCCAGCACCCGGGGGGACAGAAGGCCCAATCAGCCCCAGCATTTT. Translated: CASTRGDRRPNQPQHF.

This clonotype was seen at least ten times. The chain recombines TRBV15 with TRBJ2-1, with D hard to call. There are 12 residues in the CDR3. Germline V gene data show CDR1 as LNHNV and CDR2 as YYDKDF (reference sequence). Trimming took off 1 base at V and 6 bases at J, with 4 bases between the two ends. The DNA for the CDR3 is TGTGCCACCAGCAGAGTCGGCAATGAGCAGTTCTTC. This translates into CATSRVGNEQFF.

This clonotype was seen a handful of times. V is TRBV7-2 and J is TRBJ1-2, with D unclear. Trimming pared 4 bases from V and 11 bases from J, leaving 20 bases between. CDR1 SGHTA and CDR2 FQGNSA come from the germline V gene. The CDR3 covers 14 residues. CDR3 in amino acids: CASSSDGEALRYTF. In DNA, the CDR3 is TGTGCCAGCAGCTCCGATGGAGAGGCCCTCAGATACACCTTC. Filled out from reference TRBV7-2 and TRBJ1-2, the complete variable domain reads GAGVSQSPSNKVTEKGKDVELRCDPISGHTALYWYRQSLGQGLEFLIYFQGNSAPDKSGLPSDRFSAERTGGSVSTLTIQRTQQEDSAVYLCASSSDGEALRYTFGSGTRLTVV.

The rearrangement uses TRBV7-8 and TRBJ2-3; 9 nucleotides agree with TRBD2. The V segment lost 5 bases and the J segment 7 bases; nucleotides outside the gene matches: 7. Germline V CDR1 and CDR2: SGHVS, FQNEAQ. CDR3 length: 14 amino acids. The CDR3 bases are TGTGCCAGCAGCGTTAGCGGGGGTAGGAATACGCAGTATTTT. This encodes CASSVSGGRNTQYF. Using reference TRBV7-8 and TRBJ2-3 for the parts outside the CDR3, the full variable domain is GAGVSQSPRYKVAKRGQDVALRCDPISGHVSLFWYQQALGQGPEFLTYFQNEAQLDKSGLPSDRFFAERPEGSVSTLKIQRTQQEDSAVYLCASSVSGGRNTQYFGPGTRLTVL.

V and J are TRBV3-1 and TRBJ1-2; no clear D. The length of the CDR3 is 15 residues. Germline V gives CDR1 LGHDT, CDR2 YNNKEL (reference sequence). V lost 1 base and J lost 3, with 12 bases in between. For the CDR3, the DNA is TGTGCCAGCAGCCAAGTTCGGGCAGCTCACTATGGCTACACCTTC. Its protein product is CASSQVRAAHYGYTF.

The V and J genes are TRBV7-9 and TRBJ2-1; the D gene is possibly TRBD2 (6 bases). Germline V gene sequence: CDR1 SEHNR, CDR2 FQNEAQ (reference sequence). V lost 4 bases and J 5 bases, leaving 24 bases between the germline ends. There are 18 residues in the CDR3. CDR3 amino acids: CASSYPLQVAGIHNEQFF. For the CDR3, the DNA is TGTGCCAGCAGCTACCCCCTACAGGTGGCGGGAATCCACAATGAGCAGTTCTTC.

This clonotype was observed at least ten times. The V and J genes are TRBV11-2 and TRBJ2-3, with 12 bases identical to TRBD2. CDR1 and CDR2 from the germline V gene are SGHAT and FQNNGV. The V and J ends lost 0 bases and 6 bases, in that order; junction bases with no gene match: 4. This CDR3 has 16 residues. This chain's CDR3 is CASSLEPSGGADTQYF. The CDR3 nucleotides are TGTGCCAGCAGCTTAGAACCTAGCGGGGGGGCTGATACGCAGTATTTT.

In DNA, the CDR3 is TGTGCCACTCGACAGGGGGCGTCGGGGGAGCTGTTTTTT. Translated, it gives CATRQGASGELFF. The J gene is TRBJ2-2, the V gene TRBV9; 10 positions agree with TRBD1. Germline V lookup: CDR1 SGDLS, CDR2 YYNGEE. The trim removed 9 bases at V and 8 bases at J, leaving 7 bases unmatched. The CDR3 is made up of 13 amino acids.

The rearrangement links TRBV7-2 to TRBJ2-1; the match to TRBD2 covers 12 bases. The CDR3 contains 15 residues. Germline V gives CDR1 SGHTA, CDR2 FQGNSA. J was trimmed by 13 bases and V by 5 bases; bases with no gene match: 12. The CDR3 nucleotides read TGTGCCAGCAGCGAGTCCCTAGCGGGGGGGCGGTCACAGTTCTTC. Residues: CASSESLAGGRSQFF. Filled out from reference TRBV7-2 and TRBJ2-1, the complete variable domain reads GAGVSQSPSNKVTEKGKDVELRCDPISGHTALYWYRQSLGQGLEFLIYFQGNSAPDKSGLPSDRFSAERTGGSVSTLTIQRTQQEDSAVYLCASSESLAGGRSQFFGPGTRLTVL.

This clonotype has only a few counts. The rearrangement links TRBV4-2 to TRBJ2-3; a weak D match, TRBD2 (6 bases). The length of the CDR3 is 16 residues. V gave up 0 bases and J gave up 5 bases, with 15 bases separating them. The germline V gene encodes CDR1 LGHNA and CDR2 YNFKEQ. The CDR3 is CASSQDRGARRDTQYF. The DNA of the CDR3 is TGTGCCAGCAGCCAAGATCGCGGGGCCCGCAGAGATACGCAGTATTTT.

The chain combines TRBV15 with TRBJ2-7, with D maybe TRBD2 (7 bases). The DNA end favors TRBJ2-5, so the J call may be wrong. Germline CDR1 is LNHNV and CDR2 is YYDKDF (reference sequence). The CDR3 sequence is 14 residues long. As DNA, the CDR3 is TGTGCCACCATTAGGGGGGGGCTGGGAGAGACCCAGTACTTC. Its translation: CATIRGGLGETQYF.

CDR3: CASSQVREGRGRGNEQFF. The DNA of the CDR3 is TGCGCCAGCAGCCAAGTGAGGGAAGGAAGGGGGAGAGGGAATGAGCAGTTCTTC. The V and J genes are TRBV4-1 and TRBJ2-1; perhaps TRBD1 as D (6 bases). The CDR3 consists of 18 residues. In germline, CDR1 is MGHRA, CDR2 YSYEKL. V lost 1 base, J lost 7 bases, and 23 bases lay in between.

In DNA, the CDR3 is TGTGCCAGCAGTTACTCGACATCGGAGACCCAGTACTTC. Translated, it gives CASSYSTSETQYF. The J gene is TRBJ2-4, the V gene TRBV6-5; no definite D call. The J call is in doubt because the DNA end fits TRBJ2-5 better. CDR3 length equals 13 residues. Germline lookup yields CDR1 MNHEY and CDR2 SVGAGI.